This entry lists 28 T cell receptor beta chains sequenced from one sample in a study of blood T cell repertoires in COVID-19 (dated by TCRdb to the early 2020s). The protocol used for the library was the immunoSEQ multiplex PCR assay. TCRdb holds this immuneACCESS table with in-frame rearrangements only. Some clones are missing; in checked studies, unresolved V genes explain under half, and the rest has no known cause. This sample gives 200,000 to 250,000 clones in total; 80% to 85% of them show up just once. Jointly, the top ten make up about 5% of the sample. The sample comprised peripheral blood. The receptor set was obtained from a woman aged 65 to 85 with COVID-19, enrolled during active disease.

CDR3 protein: CASSYRQGSGGNQPQHF. CDR3 bases: TGTGCCAGCAGTTACCGACAGGGAAGTGGAGGCAATCAGCCCCAGCATTTT. This chain connects TRBV6-2 or TRBV6-3 to TRBJ1-5; 7 nucleotides match TRBD1. The CDR3 has 17 residues. CDR1 is MNHEY and CDR2 is SVGEGT in the germline V gene. V shed 2 bases, J shed 2 bases, and the junction held 9 bases outside the gene matches.

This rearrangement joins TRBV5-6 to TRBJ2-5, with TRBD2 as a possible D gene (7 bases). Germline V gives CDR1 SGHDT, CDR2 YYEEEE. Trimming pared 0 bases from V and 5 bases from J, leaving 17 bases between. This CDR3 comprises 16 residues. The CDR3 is CASSLARRGAEETQYF. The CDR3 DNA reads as TGTGCCAGCAGCTTGGCCCGTCGGGGGGCCGAGGAGACCCAGTACTTC. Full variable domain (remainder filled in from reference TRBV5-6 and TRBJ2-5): DAGVTQSPTHLIKTRGQQVTLRCSPKSGHDTVSWYQQALGQGPQFIFQYYEEEERQRGNFPDRFSGHQFPNYSSELNVNALLLGDSALYLCASSLARRGAEETQYFGPGTRLLVL.

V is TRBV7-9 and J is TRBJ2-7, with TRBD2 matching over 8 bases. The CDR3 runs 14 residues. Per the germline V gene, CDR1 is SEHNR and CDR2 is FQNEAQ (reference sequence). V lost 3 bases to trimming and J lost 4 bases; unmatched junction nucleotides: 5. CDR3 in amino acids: CASSFTGTRYEQYF. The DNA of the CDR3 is TGTGCCAGCAGCTTTACCGGGACTAGGTACGAGCAGTACTTC.

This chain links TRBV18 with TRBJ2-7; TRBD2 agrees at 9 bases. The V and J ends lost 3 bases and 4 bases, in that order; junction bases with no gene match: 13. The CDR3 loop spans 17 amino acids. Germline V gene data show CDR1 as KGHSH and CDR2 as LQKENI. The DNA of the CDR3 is TGTGCCAGCTCACCTTCTCCTCTGCGGGAGGGTAGGTACGAGCAGTACTTC. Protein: CASSPSPLREGRYEQYF.

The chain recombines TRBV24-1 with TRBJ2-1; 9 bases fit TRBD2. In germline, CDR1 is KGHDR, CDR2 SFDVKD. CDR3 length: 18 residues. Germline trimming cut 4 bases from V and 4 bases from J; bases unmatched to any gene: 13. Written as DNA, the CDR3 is TGTGCCACCAGTGACGAAGGACTAGCGCTAGGGGAGTACAATGAGCAGTTCTTC. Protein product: CATSDEGLALGEYNEQFF.

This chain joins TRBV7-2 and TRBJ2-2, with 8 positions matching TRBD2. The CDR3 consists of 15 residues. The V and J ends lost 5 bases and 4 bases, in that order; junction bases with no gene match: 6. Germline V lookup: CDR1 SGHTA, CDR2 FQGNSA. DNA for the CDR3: TGTGCCAGCAGCCCACCGACTAGCGCCACCGGGGAGCTGTTTTTT. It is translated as CASSPPTSATGELFF.

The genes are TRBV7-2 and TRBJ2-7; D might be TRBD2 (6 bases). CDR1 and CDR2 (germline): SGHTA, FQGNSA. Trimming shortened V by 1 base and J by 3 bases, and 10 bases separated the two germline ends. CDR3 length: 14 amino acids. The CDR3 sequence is CASSLGWGDYEQYF. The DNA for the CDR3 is TGTGCCAGCAGCTTAGGATGGGGGGACTACGAGCAGTACTTC.

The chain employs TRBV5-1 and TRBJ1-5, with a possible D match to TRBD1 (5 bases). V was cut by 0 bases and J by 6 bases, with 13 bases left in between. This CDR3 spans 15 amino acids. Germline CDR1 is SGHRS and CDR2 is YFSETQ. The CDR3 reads CASSLEGGRGQPQHF. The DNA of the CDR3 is TGCGCCAGCAGCTTGGAGGGTGGGAGGGGTCAGCCCCAGCATTTT.

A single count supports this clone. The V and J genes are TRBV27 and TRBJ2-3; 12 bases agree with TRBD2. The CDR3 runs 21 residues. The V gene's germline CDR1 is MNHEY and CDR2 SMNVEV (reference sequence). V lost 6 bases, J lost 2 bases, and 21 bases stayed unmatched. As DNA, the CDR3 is TGTGCCAGCAGAACCTACTCAAGGGACAGGGGACTAGCGGGTTCCACAGATACGCAGTATTTT. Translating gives CASRTYSRDRGLAGSTDTQYF.

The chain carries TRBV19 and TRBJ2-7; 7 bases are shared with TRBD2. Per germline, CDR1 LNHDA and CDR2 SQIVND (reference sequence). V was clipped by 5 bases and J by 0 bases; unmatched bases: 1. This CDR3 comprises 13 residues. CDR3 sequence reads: CASSAGDSYEQYF. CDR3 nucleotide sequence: TGTGCCAGTAGTGCGGGAGACTCCTACGAGCAGTACTTC.

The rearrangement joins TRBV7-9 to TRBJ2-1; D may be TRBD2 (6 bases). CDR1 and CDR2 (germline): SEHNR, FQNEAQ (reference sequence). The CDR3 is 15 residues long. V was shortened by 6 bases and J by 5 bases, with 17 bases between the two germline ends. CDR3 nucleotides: TGTGCCAGCAGTCATACCGGGACTCCAGACAATGAGCAGTTCTTC. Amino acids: CASSHTGTPDNEQFF. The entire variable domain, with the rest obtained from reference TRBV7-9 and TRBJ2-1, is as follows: DTGVSQNPRHKITKRGQNVTFRCDPISEHNRLYWYRQTLGQGPEFLTYFQNEAQLEKSRLLSDRFSAERPKGSFSTLEIQRTEQGDSAMYLCASSHTGTPDNEQFFGPGTRLTVL.

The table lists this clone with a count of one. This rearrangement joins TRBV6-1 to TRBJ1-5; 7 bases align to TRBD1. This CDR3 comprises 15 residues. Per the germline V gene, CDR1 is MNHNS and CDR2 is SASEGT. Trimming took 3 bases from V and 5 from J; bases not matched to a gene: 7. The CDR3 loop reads CASSESGTAYQPQHF. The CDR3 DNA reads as TGTGCCAGCAGTGAGTCTGGGACAGCATATCAGCCCCAGCATTTT.

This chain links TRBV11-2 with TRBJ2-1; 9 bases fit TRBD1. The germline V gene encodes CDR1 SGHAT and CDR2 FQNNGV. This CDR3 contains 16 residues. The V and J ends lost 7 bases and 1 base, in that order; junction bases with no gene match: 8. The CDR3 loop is CASITGGGGSYNEQFF. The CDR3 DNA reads TGTGCCAGCATTACAGGGGGCGGCGGATCCTACAATGAGCAGTTCTTC.

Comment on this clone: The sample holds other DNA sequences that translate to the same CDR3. CDR3 bases: TGTGCCAGCCGCAGGGACAGAGACACCGGGGAGCTGTTTTTT. Its protein is CASRRDRDTGELFF. This rearrangement joins TRBV6-5 to TRBJ2-2; TRBD1 matches 7 bases. The trim removed 8 bases at V and 3 bases at J, leaving 6 bases unmatched. The CDR3 extends over 14 amino acids. The V gene's germline CDR1 is MNHEY and CDR2 SVGAGI.

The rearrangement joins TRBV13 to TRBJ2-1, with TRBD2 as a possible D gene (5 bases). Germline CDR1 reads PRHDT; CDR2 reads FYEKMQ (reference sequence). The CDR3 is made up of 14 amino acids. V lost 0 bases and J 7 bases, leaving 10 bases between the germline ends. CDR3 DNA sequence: TGTGCCAGCAGCTTAGGCCGCTCGGGGAATGAGCAGTTCTTC. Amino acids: CASSLGRSGNEQFF.

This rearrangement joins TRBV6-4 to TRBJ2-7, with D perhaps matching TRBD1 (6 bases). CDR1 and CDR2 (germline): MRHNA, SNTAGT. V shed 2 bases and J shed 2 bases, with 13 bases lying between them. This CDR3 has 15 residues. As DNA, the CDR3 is TGTGCCAGCAGTGACGAGAAGGGGGTTACCTACGAGCAGTACTTC. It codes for CASSDEKGVTYEQYF.

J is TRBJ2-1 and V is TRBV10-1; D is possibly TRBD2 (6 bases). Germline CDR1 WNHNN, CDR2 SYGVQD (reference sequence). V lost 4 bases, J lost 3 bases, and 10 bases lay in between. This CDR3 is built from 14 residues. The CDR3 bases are TGCGCCAGCAGTGGGTCCGGGGGCTACAATGAGCAGTTCTTC. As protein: CASSGSGGYNEQFF.

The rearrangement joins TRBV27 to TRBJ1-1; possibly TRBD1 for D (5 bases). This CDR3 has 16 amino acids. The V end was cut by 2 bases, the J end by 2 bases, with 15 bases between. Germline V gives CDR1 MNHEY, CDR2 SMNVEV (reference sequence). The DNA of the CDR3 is TGTGCCAGCAGTTTAAAATGGGGCAGAACTAACACTGAAGCTTTCTTT. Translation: CASSLKWGRTNTEAFF.

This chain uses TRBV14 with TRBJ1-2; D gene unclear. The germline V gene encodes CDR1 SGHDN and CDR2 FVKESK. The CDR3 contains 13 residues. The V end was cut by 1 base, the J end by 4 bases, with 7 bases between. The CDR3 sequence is CASSQGTSYGYTF. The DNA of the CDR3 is TGTGCCAGCAGCCAAGGAACAAGCTATGGCTACACCTTC.

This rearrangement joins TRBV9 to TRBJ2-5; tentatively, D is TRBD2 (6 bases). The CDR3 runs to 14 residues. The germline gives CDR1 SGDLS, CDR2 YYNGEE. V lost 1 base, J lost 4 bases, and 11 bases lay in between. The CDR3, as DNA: TGTGCCAGCAGCGTAACCGGGACTTTAGAGACCCAGTACTTC. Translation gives CASSVTGTLETQYF.

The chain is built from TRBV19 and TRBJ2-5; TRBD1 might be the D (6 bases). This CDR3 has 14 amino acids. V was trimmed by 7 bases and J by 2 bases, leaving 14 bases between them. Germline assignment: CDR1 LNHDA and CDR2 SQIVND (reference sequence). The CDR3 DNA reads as TGTGCCAGTAAGTCCGGTCAGGGGCAAGAGACCCAGTACTTC. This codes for CASKSGQGQETQYF.

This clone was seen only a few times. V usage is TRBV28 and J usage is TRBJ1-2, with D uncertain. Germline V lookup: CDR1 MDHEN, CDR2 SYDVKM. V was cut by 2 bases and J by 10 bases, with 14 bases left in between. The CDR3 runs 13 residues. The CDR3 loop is CASSLARQGDYTF. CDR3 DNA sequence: TGTGCCAGCAGTTTAGCTAGGCAAGGAGACTACACCTTC.

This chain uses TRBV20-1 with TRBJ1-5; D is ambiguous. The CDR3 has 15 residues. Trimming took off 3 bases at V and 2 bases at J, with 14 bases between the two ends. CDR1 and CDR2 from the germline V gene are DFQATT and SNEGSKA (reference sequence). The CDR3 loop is CSASKTARGNQPQHF. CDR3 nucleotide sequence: TGCAGTGCTAGTAAGACCGCACGGGGCAATCAGCCCCAGCATTTT.

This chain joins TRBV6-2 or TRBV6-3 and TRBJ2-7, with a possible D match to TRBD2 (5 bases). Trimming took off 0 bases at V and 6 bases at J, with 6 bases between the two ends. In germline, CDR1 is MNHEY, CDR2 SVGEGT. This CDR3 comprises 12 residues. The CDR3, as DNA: TGTGCCAGCAGTTACTCAGGACTCGAGCAGTACTTC. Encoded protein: CASSYSGLEQYF.

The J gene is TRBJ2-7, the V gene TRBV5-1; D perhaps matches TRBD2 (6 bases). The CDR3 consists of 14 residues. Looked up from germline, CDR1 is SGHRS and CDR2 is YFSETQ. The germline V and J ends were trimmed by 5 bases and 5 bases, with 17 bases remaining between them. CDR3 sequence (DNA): TGCGCCAGCAGGCTGGGACTCTACGCCGACGAGCAGTACTTC. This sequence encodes CASRLGLYADEQYF.

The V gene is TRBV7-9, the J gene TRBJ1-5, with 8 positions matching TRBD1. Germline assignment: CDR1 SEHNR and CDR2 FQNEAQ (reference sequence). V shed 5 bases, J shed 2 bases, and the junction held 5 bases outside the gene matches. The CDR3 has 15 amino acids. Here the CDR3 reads CASSPGQGGNQPQHF. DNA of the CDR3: TGTGCCAGCAGCCCCGGACAGGGAGGCAATCAGCCCCAGCATTTT.

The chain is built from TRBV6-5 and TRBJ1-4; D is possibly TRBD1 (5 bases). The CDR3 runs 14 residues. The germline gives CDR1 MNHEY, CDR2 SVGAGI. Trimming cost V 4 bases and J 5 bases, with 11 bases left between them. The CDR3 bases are TGTGCCAGCAGTTTCGGTGGGGGGAATGAAAAACTGTTTTTT. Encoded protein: CASSFGGGNEKLFF.

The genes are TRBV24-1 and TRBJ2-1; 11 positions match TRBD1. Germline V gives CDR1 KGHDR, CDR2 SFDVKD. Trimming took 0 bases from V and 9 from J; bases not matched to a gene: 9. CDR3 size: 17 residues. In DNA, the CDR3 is TGTGCCACCAGTGATTTGCCCGGACAGGGGGCAGAAGGTGAGCAGTTCTTC. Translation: CATSDLPGQGAEGEQFF.